The clone carrying this T cell receptor (beta chain) was observed a few times. No antigen is known for it. This specimen includes other DNA sequences encoding the same CDR3. V lost 4 bases to trimming and J lost 4 bases, with 17 bases between them. The CDR3 sequence is 15 residues long. The germline V gene encodes CDR1 LGHNA and CDR2 YSLEER. This entry belongs to a study of cytomegalovirus exposure and HLA in healthy donors. Findings and caveats of the study: Cytomegalovirus-associated TCR beta chains were listed, numbering approximately 150. The study assumed roughly uniform donor sequencing depth for presence/absence analyses.

Amplification used 60 Vbeta primers and 13 Jbeta primers. Using immunoSEQ multiplex PCR, the repertoire was profiled, and TCRdb retains in-frame clones only, with some absent. This table has over 100,000 clones, 10% appearing once. The clonotype comes from a man in his forties or fifties in good health and CMV-seropositive. The chain couples TRBV4-3 to TRBJ2-7; D possibly corresponds to TRBD2 (6 bases). The sequenced sample consisted of PBMCs. CDR3 amino acids: CASSLKAGEAYEQYF. CDR3 bases: TGCGCCAGCAGCCTGAAAGCGGGCGAAGCTTACGAGCAGTACTTC.